This T cell receptor (beta chain) is drawn from a study of T cells expressing NK-cell markers. Study-level findings and limits: Where several donors were concerned, these clonotypes also led the CD3+CD56-NKG2C+ fraction. CD8+ T cells in more than five donors included dominant NKG2C+ clonotypes at roughly 1.0-7.5%.

TCRdb reprocessed the 5' RACE reads, keeping one entry per CDR3 protein, no DNA. The table gives about 440,000 distinct CDR3 sequences; the top ten clones make up about 7.3% of it. The germline V gene encodes CDR1 SGDLS and CDR2 YYNGEE. The CDR3 runs to 15 residues. With regard to this clonotype: Antigen specificity is unknown.

The sample taken for sequencing was blood T cells: a sorted CD56 or NKG2C T cell subset, CD4+ or CD8+ T cells, or bulk PBMC T cells (not recorded which). The sequence was collected from a woman aged 18 to 75 in good health. The chain links TRBV9 to TRBJ1-3; the TRBD1 assignment by TCRdb is unverifiable without DNA. The CDR3 sequence: CASSTRTVSGNTIYF. Full variable domain (missing parts from reference TRBV9 and TRBJ1-3): DSGVTQTPKHLITATGQRVTLRCSPRSGDLSVYWYQQSLDQGLQFLIQYYNGEERAKGNILERFSAQQFPDLHSELNLSSLELGDSALYFCASSTRTVSGNTIYFGEGSWLTVV.